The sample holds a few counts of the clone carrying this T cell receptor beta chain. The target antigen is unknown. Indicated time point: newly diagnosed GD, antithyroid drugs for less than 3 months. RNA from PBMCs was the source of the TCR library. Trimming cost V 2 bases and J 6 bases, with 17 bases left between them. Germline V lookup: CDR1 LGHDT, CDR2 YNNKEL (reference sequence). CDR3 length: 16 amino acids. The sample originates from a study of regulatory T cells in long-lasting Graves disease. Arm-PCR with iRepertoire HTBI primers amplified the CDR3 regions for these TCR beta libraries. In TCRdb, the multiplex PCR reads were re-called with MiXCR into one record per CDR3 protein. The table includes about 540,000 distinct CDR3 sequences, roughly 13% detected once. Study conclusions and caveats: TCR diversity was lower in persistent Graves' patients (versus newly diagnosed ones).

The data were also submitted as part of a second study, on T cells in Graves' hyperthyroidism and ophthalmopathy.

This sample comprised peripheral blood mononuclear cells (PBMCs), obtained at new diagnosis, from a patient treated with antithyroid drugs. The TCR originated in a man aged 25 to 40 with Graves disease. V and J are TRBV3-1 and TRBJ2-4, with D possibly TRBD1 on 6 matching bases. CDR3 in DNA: TGTGCCAGCAGCCAACCCCGGGACACTTGGGGAAACATTCAGTACTTC. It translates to CASSQPRDTWGNIQYF.